This T cell receptor beta chain is drawn from a study of T-cell reconstitution after alpha-beta-depleted transplantation in children. Unique molecular identifiers featured in how the TCRbeta library was prepared. TCRdb re-called the PCR reads with MiXCR, one entry per CDR3 protein. The repertoire includes roughly 500,000 distinct CDR3 sequences, 30% to 35% of them detected once, and 2% to 2.5% sits in the top ten. There are 13 residues in the CDR3. Germline values: CDR1 MGHRA, CDR2 YSYEKL. V lost 0 bases to trimming and J lost 6 bases, with 9 bases between them. This chain links TRBV4-1 with TRBJ2-7, with D uncertain. This TCR came from a human donor who donated a stem cell graft to a child with aplastic anemia. The specimen comprised PBMCs from the stem cell graft donor, sampled from the stem cell graft. The CDR3 DNA follows: TGCGCCAGCAGCCAAGATACCCTCCTCGAGCAGTACTTC. It yields the protein CASSQDTLLEQYF.